This passage covers 15 T cell receptor beta chains from one sample sequenced in a study of T cells in localized non-small cell lung cancer. TCRdb's table, derived via immunoSEQ multiplex PCR, lists solely in-frame clones and lacks some. This table has 11,000 to 15,000 clones, approximately 83% appearing once. The sample in question was peripheral blood, obtained before any cancer treatment. The source of these receptors is a female donor older than 55 with stage I squamous cell lung carcinoma.

The chain combines TRBV29-1 with TRBJ1-2, with 8 bases identical to TRBD1. After removal of 6 bases from V and 8 bases from J, the junction contained 14 bases not matched to a gene. CDR3 length equals 14 residues. Germline-derived CDR1 and CDR2 are SQVTM and ANQGSEA. CDR3 region: CSVLKQGAAEGYTF. The CDR3 coding sequence is TGCAGCGTATTGAAGCAGGGGGCCGCCGAGGGCTACACCTTC.

The chain employs TRBV7-3 and TRBJ1-3; no clear D. The CDR3 is 12 residues long. CDR1 is SGHTA and CDR2 is FQGTGA in the germline V gene. V was trimmed by 6 bases and J by 3 bases, leaving 6 bases between them. CDR3 sequence: CASRGIGNTIYF. CDR3 coding DNA: TGTGCCAGCAGGGGTATTGGAAACACCATATATTTT.

This chain links TRBV2 with TRBJ2-7; possible D gene TRBD1, 6 bases. Trimming shortened V by 6 bases and J by 7 bases, and 16 bases separated the two germline ends. Germline V CDR1 and CDR2: SNHLY, FYNNEI. The CDR3 is 13 residues long. The CDR3 loop is CASRGGGTGEQYF. DNA of the CDR3: TGTGCCAGCAGGGGTGGGGGCACGGGAGAGCAGTACTTC.

The chain joins TRBV7-2 to TRBJ2-3, with 15 bases that match TRBD2. The V gene end was trimmed by 6 bases and the J gene end by 8 bases; junction bases not matched to a gene: 6. Germline-derived CDR1 and CDR2 are SGHTA and FQGNSA. There are 15 residues in the CDR3. CDR3 residues: CASRRTSGGAGTQYF. In nucleotides, the CDR3 is TGTGCCAGCAGACGGACTAGCGGGGGGGCAGGTACGCAGTATTTT.

This clone was detected a few times. V usage is TRBV9 and J usage is TRBJ1-3; D is possibly TRBD1 (5 bases). Germline V lookup: CDR1 SGDLS, CDR2 YYNGEE. The ends were cut back, 1 base at V and 3 bases at J, with 17 bases in the middle. This CDR3 is 17 amino acids long. The chain's CDR3 is CASSVTGGPGYGNTIYF. The CDR3 DNA is TGTGCCAGCAGCGTAACAGGCGGCCCCGGCTATGGAAACACCATATATTTT.

V and J are TRBV5-6 and TRBJ2-3; perhaps TRBD2 as D (6 bases). CDR3 size: 15 residues. The germline V gene has CDR1 SGHDT and CDR2 YYEEEE. V lost 1 base and J 0 bases, leaving 9 bases between the germline ends. For the CDR3, the DNA is TGTGCCAGCAGCTTGCGGGGGTTCAGCACAGATACGCAGTATTTT. Residues: CASSLRGFSTDTQYF.

The V and J genes are TRBV15 and TRBJ2-7, with 8 nucleotides matching TRBD1. V was clipped by 5 bases and J by 0 bases; unmatched bases: 3. CDR1 LNHNV and CDR2 YYDKDF come from the germline V gene (reference sequence). CDR3 length: 14 residues. CDR3 in amino acids: CATSADRASYEQYF. CDR3 coding DNA: TGTGCCACCAGCGCGGACAGGGCCTCCTACGAGCAGTACTTC.

V gene TRBV5-1 combines with J gene TRBJ2-7; 9 positions agree with TRBD2. The V gene end was trimmed by 4 bases and the J gene end by 3 bases; junction bases not matched to a gene: 5. From germline, CDR1 is SGHRS and CDR2 YFSETQ. The CDR3 is 14 residues long. CDR3 in amino acids: CASSVSGGNYEQYF. As DNA, the CDR3 is TGCGCCAGCAGCGTTAGCGGGGGAAACTACGAGCAGTACTTC.

V and J are TRBV30 and TRBJ1-1, with 7 bases identical to TRBD1. This CDR3 spans 13 amino acids. Germline CDR1 reads GTSNPN; CDR2 reads SVGIG (reference sequence). Trimming removed 0 bases from V and 6 bases from J; junction bases left unmatched: 4. Here the CDR3 reads CAWSVRTGAEAFF. The CDR3 region has the DNA TGTGCCTGGAGTGTACGAACAGGGGCTGAAGCTTTCTTT.

The V gene is TRBV30, the J gene TRBJ1-1; 7 bases align to TRBD1. Germline values: CDR1 GTSNPN, CDR2 SVGIG (reference sequence). The CDR3 has 13 residues. V dropped 4 bases and J dropped 1; count of bases not matched to a gene: 3. The CDR3 region is CAWTGGRNTEAFF. The CDR3 bases are TGTGCCTGGACAGGGGGTAGGAACACTGAAGCTTTCTTT.

The chain carries TRBV18 and TRBJ2-7, with D tentatively TRBD2 (5 bases). Per germline, CDR1 KGHSH and CDR2 LQKENI. Trimming took off 6 bases at V and 2 bases at J, with 14 bases between the two ends. The CDR3 extends over 14 amino acids. The CDR3 coding sequence is TGTGCCAGCTCCCCGGGGATAAAGACCTACGAGCAGTACTTC. Its translation is CASSPGIKTYEQYF.

The CDR3 bases are TGTGCCAGCAGCGTAGGCCACCAAGGCGGACTAGCGGGGACTAGCACAGATACGCAGTATTTT. This translates into CASSVGHQGGLAGTSTDTQYF. V and J are TRBV9 and TRBJ2-3; 12 bases align to TRBD2. V shed 0 bases and J 0 bases; nucleotides not matched to a gene: 14. CDR3 length equals 21 residues. Germline V gene data show CDR1 as SGDLS and CDR2 as YYNGEE.

This chain joins TRBV12-5 and TRBJ2-3; D is unresolved. There are 12 residues in the CDR3. Germline V gene lookup returns CDR1 LGHNT and CDR2 FRNRAP. Trimming took off 2 bases at V and 7 bases at J, with 7 bases between the two ends. The CDR3, as DNA: TGTGCTAGTGGTTTGTCCTCATATACGCAGTATTTT. This sequence encodes CASGLSSYTQYF.

This clone was counted once. This rearrangement joins TRBV7-2 to TRBJ1-1; D perhaps matches TRBD1 (5 bases). Between the trimmed V and J ends, which lost 5 bases and 12 bases, there was a span of 13 bases. The germline V gene encodes CDR1 SGHTA and CDR2 FQGNSA. The CDR3 runs 11 residues. CDR3 region: CASSPRDLTFF. CDR3 sequence (DNA): TGTGCCAGCAGCCCTCGGGACCTAACTTTCTTT.

The sample holds one count of this clone. Here the CDR3 reads CAWSSVRAEAFF. Written as DNA, the CDR3 is TGTGCCTGGAGTAGTGTAAGGGCTGAAGCTTTCTTT. The chain is built from TRBV30 and TRBJ1-1; D is ambiguous. The CDR3 is made up of 12 amino acids. From germline, CDR1 is GTSNPN and CDR2 SVGIG (reference sequence). Between the trimmed V and J ends, which lost 2 bases and 6 bases, there was a span of 10 bases.